A selection of T cell receptor beta chains follows, all from one sample in a study of tumor-infiltrating lymphocytes in primary liver carcinoma. TCRdb re-called the multiplex PCR reads with MiXCR, one entry per CDR3 protein. The sample holds 45,000 or so distinct CDR3 sequences, approximately 71% seen once. Input material: tumor-adjacent normal liver tissue. These receptors were collected from a woman in her thirties with primary liver carcinoma and hepatitis B virus infection. Each CDR3 is given with its conserved first and last residue.

cdr3_aa | j_call | v_call
CALSKGLSHNGQFF | TRBJ2-1 | TRBV30
CASSLFGWGTGLYEQYF | TRBJ2-7 | TRBV28
CASSPVTGTQTNGYTF | TRBJ1-2 | TRBV18
CVSSHTELVNEQFF | TRBJ2-1 | TRBV4-3
CASSYRGVAGHEQFF | TRBJ2-1 | TRBV7-9
CSVTDIASYEQYF | TRBJ2-7 | TRBV29-1
CASSVGSGSGQETQYF | TRBJ2-5 | TRBV9
CSVWGTRLNYGYTF | TRBJ1-2 | TRBV29-1
CTISESVPGNTTYF | TRBJ1-3 | TRBV10-3
CVSKFTDSQYF | TRBJ2-3 | TRBV11-3
CAGSPSSNRYEQYF | TRBJ2-7 | TRBV12-3/TRBV12-4
CATSDFTGAIDTQYF | TRBJ2-3 | TRBV24-1
CSARSTHNTEAFF | TRBJ1-1 | TRBV20-1
CSVASRGSRDGFTF | TRBJ1-2 | TRBV29-1
CASSYTPREVVADTQYF | TRBJ2-3 | TRBV6-2/TRBV6-3
CASSYSLGSGSTDTQYF | TRBJ2-3 | TRBV6-6
CVSNLGFGAGAGGTDTQYF | TRBJ2-3 | TRBV11-3
CSVKSERINEQFF | TRBJ2-1 | TRBV29-1
CGAPQPDRGDIQYF | TRBJ2-4 | TRBV29-1
CASTSGRTGGYDYTF | TRBJ1-2 | TRBV5-6
CSFRTSGSLKDQYF | TRBJ2-7 | TRBV29-1
CATSDLQGDTGELFF | TRBJ2-2 | TRBV24-1
CASIPRQGGYEQYF | TRBJ2-7 | TRBV6-1
CASSTSLAGYNEQLF | TRBJ2-1 | TRBV11-2
CTSSFTGAGQYF | TRBJ2-7 | TRBV12-3/TRBV12-4
CATTWTPRGEQFF | TRBJ2-1 | TRBV12-3/TRBV12-4
CASSQGLGGTGVLFF | TRBJ2-2 | TRBV4-3